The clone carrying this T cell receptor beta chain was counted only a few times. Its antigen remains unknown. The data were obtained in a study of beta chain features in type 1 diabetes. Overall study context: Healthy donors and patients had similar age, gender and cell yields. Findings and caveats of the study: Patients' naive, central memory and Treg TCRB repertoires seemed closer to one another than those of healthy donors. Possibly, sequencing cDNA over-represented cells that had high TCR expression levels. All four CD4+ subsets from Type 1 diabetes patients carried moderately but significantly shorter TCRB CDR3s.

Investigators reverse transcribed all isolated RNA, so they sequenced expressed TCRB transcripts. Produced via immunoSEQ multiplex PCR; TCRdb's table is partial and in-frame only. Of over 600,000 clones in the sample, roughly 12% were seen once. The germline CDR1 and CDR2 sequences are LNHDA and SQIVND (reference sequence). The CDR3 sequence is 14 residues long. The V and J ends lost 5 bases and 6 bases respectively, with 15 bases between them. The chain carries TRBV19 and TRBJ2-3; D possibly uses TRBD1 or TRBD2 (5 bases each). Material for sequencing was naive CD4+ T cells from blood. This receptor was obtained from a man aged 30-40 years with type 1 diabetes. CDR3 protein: CASSPGTFLDTQYF. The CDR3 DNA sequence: TGTGCCAGTAGTCCGGGGACCTTTCTCGATACGCAGTATTTT. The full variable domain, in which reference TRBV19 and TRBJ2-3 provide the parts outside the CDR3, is DGGITQSPKYLFRKEGQNVTLSCEQNLNHDAMYWYRQDPGQGLRLIYYSQIVNDFQKGDIAEGYSVSREKKESFPLTVTSAQKNPTAFYLCASSPGTFLDTQYFGPGTRLTVL.